This is a list of T cell receptor beta chains from one sample in a study of tumor-infiltrating lymphocytes in primary liver carcinoma. TCRdb fed the multiplex PCR reads into MiXCR, producing one record per CDR3 protein. In the table there are a few hundred thousand distinct CDR3 sequences, 50% to 75% of which are singletons. Sequenced: peripheral blood. The source is a woman aged 25 to 39 with primary liver carcinoma and hepatitis B virus infection. The CDR3 runs from the conserved cysteine through the conserved F or W. D genes are given only for firm matches. The listing skips clone size in some rows; elsewhere it reads once, few, many or a size class.

j_gene | d_gene | abundance | v_gene | CDR3nt | CDR3aa
TRBJ2-5 | - | - | TRBV11-1 | TGTGCCAGTAGCTTAGTCGGCGGGCCCCCTCAAGGGACCCAGTACTTC | CASSLVGGPPQGTQYF
TRBJ1-2 | - | many | TRBV11-2 | TGTGCCAGCAGCTTAGATCAGCAGAGGACTAACTATGGCTACACCTTC | CASSLDQQRTNYGYTF
TRBJ2-1 | - | many | TRBV11-2 | TGTGCCAGCAGCTTACTACAGGGGTGGGGCGGGAAGAGGAATGAGCAGTTCTTC | CASSLLQGWGGKRNEQFF
TRBJ2-3 | TRBD2 | - | TRBV4-2 | TGTGCCAGCAGCCAAGAGGGCGGGAGTAGGAAGAGAGATACGCAGTATTTT | CASSQEGGSRKRDTQYF
TRBJ2-1 | TRBD2 | few | TRBV19 | TGTGCCAGTAGAGGACTAGCGGAGAGCAATGAGCAGTTCTTC | CASRGLAESNEQFF
TRBJ2-5 | - | few | TRBV7-8 | TGTGCCAGCAGCTTAAGTGGTTATGGGGAGACCCAGTACTTC | CASSLSGYGETQYF
TRBJ2-7 | - | few | TRBV10-3 | TGTGCCATCAGTGACCCCACAGGGTATGACGAGCAGTACTTC | CAISDPTGYDEQYF
TRBJ1-1 | - | - | TRBV10-3 | TGTGCCATCAGTGACGAACGGGGAGGAAGAGCTTTCTTT | CAISDERGGRAFF
TRBJ2-1 | - | - | TRBV14 | TGTGCCAGCAGCCCGGCTTACAATGAGCAGTTCTTC | CASSPAYNEQFF
TRBJ2-5 | TRBD2 | - | TRBV13 | TGTGCCAGCGCTAGCGGGAGAACGGAGACCCAGTACTTC | CASASGRTETQYF
TRBJ1-1 | - | many | TRBV12-3/TRBV12-4 | TGTGCCAGCAGTTTTACTAGGGGCACTGAAGCTTTCTTT | CASSFTRGTEAFF
TRBJ1-1 | - | - | TRBV11-2 | TGTGCCAGCTGCTTAGTGCGGGACCTTAACACTGAAGCTTTCTTC | CASCLVRDLNTEAFF
TRBJ1-2 | - | - | TRBV6-5 | TGTGCCAGAAGTTCCCTGGATGCAGAAGCGGCTTACTATGGCTACACCTTC | CARSSLDAEAAYYGYTF
TRBJ2-1 | TRBD2 | many | TRBV29-1 | TGCAGCGTGGTCACTAGCGGATCTACGCGGAATGAGCAGTTCTTC | CSVVTSGSTRNEQFF
TRBJ2-5 | - | few | TRBV7-8 | TGTGCCAGCAGCCTCGACGGGGTCCAAGAGACCCAGTACTTC | CASSLDGVQETQYF
TRBJ2-3 | - | - | TRBV7-3 | TGTGCCAGCTCTAAAGGGGTTGACGAAGATACGCAGTATTTT | CASSKGVDEDTQYF
TRBJ2-1 | TRBD2 | - | TRBV12-3/TRBV12-4 | TGTGCCAGCGCCGGGAGGGGAAATGAGCAGTTCTTC | CASAGRGNEQFF
TRBJ2-7 | - | - | TRBV4-3 | TGTGCCAGCAGCCGCACTGCCCCTTCCAACGAGCAGTACTTC | CASSRTAPSNEQYF
TRBJ2-1 | - | few | TRBV11-2 | TGTGCCAGCAACTTAGGACTTTCGGAGTTCTTC | CASNLGLSEFF
TRBJ2-3 | - | - | TRBV4-3 | TGCGCCAGCAGCCAAGATGAAGGCGCAGATACGCAGTATTTT | CASSQDEGADTQYF
TRBJ2-4 | TRBD2 | - | TRBV5-1 | TGCGCCAGCAGCGTCGGGACTAGCGGGAGGCAAGACAAAAACATTCAGTACTTC | CASSVGTSGRQDKNIQYF
TRBJ1-1 | - | - | TRBV6-2/TRBV6-3 | TGTGCCAGCAGTGAACTCACAAAGAACACTGAAGCTTTCTTT | CASSELTKNTEAFF
TRBJ1-1 | - | - | TRBV28 | TGTGCCAGCAGTCCTCGGAGGGCCACGGAAGCTTTCTTT | CASSPRRATEAFF
TRBJ1-5 | TRBD1 | - | TRBV2 | TGTGCCAGCAGTTTTACAGGGGTTCAGCCCCAGCATTTT | CASSFTGVQPQHF
TRBJ2-3 | TRBD2 | few | TRBV12-3/TRBV12-4 | TGTGCCAGCAGCCGGACTAGCGGGACCCAGTATTTT | CASSRTSGTQYF
TRBJ1-2 | TRBD1 | few | TRBV29-1 | TGCAGCATTAAAGTGGCGAAGGACAGGGCGGACTATGGCTACACCTTC | CSIKVAKDRADYGYTF
TRBJ2-1 | - | many | TRBV11-2 | TGTGCCAGCAGCTTAGCCTGGAGATCCAATGAGCAGTTCTTC | CASSLAWRSNEQFF
TRBJ1-3 | - | many | TRBV29-1 | TGCAGCGTTGCATGGGGACCGGGAAACACCATATATTTT | CSVAWGPGNTIYF
TRBJ2-5 | - | many | TRBV12-3/TRBV12-4 | TGTGCCAGCAGTCAGAGGGGGGGTGAGACCCAGTACTTC | CASSQRGGETQYF
TRBJ2-2 | TRBD2 | - | TRBV11-2 | TGTGCCAGCAGCTCAGAGGGTAGCGGGATTGGCGGGGGGCTGTTTTTT | CASSSEGSGIGGGLFF
TRBJ2-5 | TRBD1 | few | TRBV6-5 | TGTGCCAGCACCGCGACAGGGGGGCGGGAGACCCAGTACTTC | CASTATGGRETQYF
TRBJ1-2 | TRBD1 | many | TRBV12-3/TRBV12-4 | TGTGCCAGCGACCCCCCGGGACAGGCCGATGGGGGCTACACCTTC | CASDPPGQADGGYTF
TRBJ2-2 | - | few | TRBV6-5 | TGTGCCAGCAGTTACTCGACTACCGGGGAGCTGTTTTTT | CASSYSTTGELFF
TRBJ2-3 | - | - | TRBV6-2/TRBV6-3 | TGTGCCAGCAGTTTTGGGGCCTCCACAGATACGCAGTATTTT | CASSFGASTDTQYF
TRBJ2-7 | TRBD2 | many | TRBV12-3/TRBV12-4 | TGTGCCAGCAGCGGGACTAGCGGAAGCTCCTACGAGCAGTACTTC | CASSGTSGSSYEQYF
TRBJ2-1 | - | - | TRBV6-1 | TGTGCCAACAGGTCCATTAGCTCCTACAATGAGCAGTTCTTC | CANRSISSYNEQFF
TRBJ1-5 | TRBD1 | few | TRBV7-9 | TGTGCCAGCAGCTTAGATGCAGGGGGTCAGCCCCAGCATTTT | CASSLDAGGQPQHF
TRBJ2-5 | - | - | TRBV7-9 | TGTGCCAGCAGCTTGTGGACTAAAGTCGACCAGTACTTC | CASSLWTKVDQYF
TRBJ2-7 | - | - | TRBV28 | TGTGCCAGCAGTCTGGGGGGACAGAGGGCCAGCGAGCAGTACTTC | CASSLGGQRASEQYF
TRBJ2-5 | - | - | TRBV5-1 | TGCGCCAGCAGTGGAGAGGGAGTGGGGCAAGAGACTCAGTACTTC | CASSGEGVGQETQYF